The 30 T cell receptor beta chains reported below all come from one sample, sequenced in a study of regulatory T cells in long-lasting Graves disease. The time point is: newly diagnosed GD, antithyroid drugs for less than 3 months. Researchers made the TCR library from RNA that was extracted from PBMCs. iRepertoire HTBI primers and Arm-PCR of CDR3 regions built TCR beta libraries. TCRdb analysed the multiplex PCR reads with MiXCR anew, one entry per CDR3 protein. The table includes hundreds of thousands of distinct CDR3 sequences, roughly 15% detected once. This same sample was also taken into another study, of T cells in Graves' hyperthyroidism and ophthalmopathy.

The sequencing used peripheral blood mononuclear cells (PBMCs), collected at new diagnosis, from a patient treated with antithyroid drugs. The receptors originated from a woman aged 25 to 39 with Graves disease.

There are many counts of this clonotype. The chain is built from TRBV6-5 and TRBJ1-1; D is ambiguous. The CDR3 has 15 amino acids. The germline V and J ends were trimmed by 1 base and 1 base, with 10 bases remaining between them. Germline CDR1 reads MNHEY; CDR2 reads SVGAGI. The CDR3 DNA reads TGTGCCAGCAGTTACTTGGGCGGCAGGAACACTGAAGCTTTCTTT. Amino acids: CASSYLGGRNTEAFF.

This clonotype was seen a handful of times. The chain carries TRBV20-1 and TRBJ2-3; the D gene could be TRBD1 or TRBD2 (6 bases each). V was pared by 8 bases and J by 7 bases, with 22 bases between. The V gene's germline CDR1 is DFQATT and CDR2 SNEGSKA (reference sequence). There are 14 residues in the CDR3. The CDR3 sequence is CSCRAWGAWNTQYF. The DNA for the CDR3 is TGCAGTTGCCGAGCCTGGGGGGCTTGGAATACGCAGTATTTT.

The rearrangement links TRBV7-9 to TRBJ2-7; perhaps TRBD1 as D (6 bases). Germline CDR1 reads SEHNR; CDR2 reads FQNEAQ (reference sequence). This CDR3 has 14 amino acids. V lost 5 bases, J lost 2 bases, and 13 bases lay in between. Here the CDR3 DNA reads TGTGCCAGCAGCGCTACCGGGACAACCTACGAGCAGTACTTC. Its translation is CASSATGTTYEQYF.

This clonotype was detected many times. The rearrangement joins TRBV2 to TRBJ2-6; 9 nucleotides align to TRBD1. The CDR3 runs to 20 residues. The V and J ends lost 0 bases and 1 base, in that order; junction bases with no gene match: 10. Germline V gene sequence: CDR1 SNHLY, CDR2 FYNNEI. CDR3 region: CASSEAGTGLRSSGANVLTF. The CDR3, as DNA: TGTGCCAGCAGTGAAGCGGGGACAGGGTTACGTAGTTCTGGGGCCAACGTCCTGACTTTC.

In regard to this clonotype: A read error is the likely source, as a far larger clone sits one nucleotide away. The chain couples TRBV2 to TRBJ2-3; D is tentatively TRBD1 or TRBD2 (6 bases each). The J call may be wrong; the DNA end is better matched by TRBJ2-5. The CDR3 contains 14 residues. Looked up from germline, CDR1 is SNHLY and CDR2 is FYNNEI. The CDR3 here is CASSRGLLKGTQYF. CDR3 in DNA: TGTGCCAGCAGCAGGGGACTTCTAAAAGGGACCCAGTACTTC.

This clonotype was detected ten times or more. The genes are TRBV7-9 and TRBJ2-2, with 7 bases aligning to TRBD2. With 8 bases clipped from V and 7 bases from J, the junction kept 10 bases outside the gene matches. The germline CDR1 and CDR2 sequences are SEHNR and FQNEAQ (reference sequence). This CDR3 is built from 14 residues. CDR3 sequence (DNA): TGTGCCAGCCGAGGCACGGGAGGCGGCGGGGAGCTGTTTTTT. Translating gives CASRGTGGGGELFF.

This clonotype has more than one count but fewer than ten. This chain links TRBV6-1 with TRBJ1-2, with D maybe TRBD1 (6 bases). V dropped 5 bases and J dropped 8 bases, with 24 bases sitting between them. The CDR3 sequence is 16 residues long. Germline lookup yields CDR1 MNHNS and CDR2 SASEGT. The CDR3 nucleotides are TGTGCCAGCAGTACGGGTTACAGGGTCTCGGCTCAGGGCTACACCTTC. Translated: CASSTGYRVSAQGYTF.

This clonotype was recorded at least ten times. Here the CDR3 DNA reads TGTGCCAGCAGTTTTCTGACAGGGGGGCAGTACTTC. Amino acid sequence: CASSFLTGGQYF. The chain joins TRBV28 to TRBJ2-7; TRBD1 agrees at 9 bases. CDR3 length: 12 amino acids. Germline loops: CDR1 MDHEN, CDR2 SYDVKM. Germline trimming cut 3 bases from V and 9 bases from J; bases unmatched to any gene: 3.

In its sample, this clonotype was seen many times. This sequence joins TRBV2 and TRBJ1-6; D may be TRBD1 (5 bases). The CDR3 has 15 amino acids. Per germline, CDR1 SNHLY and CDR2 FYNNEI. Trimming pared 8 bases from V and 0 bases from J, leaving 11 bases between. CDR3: CASVLGASYNSPLHF. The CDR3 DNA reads TGTGCCAGCGTTCTAGGGGCCTCCTATAATTCACCCCTCCACTTT.

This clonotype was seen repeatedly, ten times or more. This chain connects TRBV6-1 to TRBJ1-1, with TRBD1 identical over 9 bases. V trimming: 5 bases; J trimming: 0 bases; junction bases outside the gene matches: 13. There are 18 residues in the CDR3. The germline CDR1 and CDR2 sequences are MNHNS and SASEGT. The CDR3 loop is CASSRTGTGMRMNTEAFF. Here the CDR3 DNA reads TGTGCCAGCAGTCGTACCGGGACAGGGATGAGGATGAACACTGAAGCTTTCTTT.

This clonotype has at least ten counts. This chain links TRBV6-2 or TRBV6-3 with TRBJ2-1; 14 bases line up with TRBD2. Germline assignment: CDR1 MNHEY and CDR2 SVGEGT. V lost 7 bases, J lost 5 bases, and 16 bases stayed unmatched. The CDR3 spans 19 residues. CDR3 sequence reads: CASKPAGLAGGKGDNEQFF. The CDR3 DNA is TGTGCCAGCAAACCCGCCGGACTAGCGGGAGGTAAAGGAGACAATGAGCAGTTCTTC.

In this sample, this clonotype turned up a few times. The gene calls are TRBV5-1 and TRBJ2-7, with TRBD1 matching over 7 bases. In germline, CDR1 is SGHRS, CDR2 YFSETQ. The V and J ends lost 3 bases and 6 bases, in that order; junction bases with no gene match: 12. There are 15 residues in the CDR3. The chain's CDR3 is CASSSTGTALTEQYF. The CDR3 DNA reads TGCGCCAGCAGCTCCACCGGGACAGCTCTTACCGAGCAGTACTTC.

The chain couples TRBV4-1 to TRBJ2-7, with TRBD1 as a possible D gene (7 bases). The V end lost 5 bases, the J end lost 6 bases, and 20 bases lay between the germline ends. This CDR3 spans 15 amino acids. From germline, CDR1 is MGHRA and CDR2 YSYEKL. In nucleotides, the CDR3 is TGCGCCAGCAGCTCCCGACAGGGACTCACAGGCGAGCAGTACTTC. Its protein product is CASSSRQGLTGEQYF.

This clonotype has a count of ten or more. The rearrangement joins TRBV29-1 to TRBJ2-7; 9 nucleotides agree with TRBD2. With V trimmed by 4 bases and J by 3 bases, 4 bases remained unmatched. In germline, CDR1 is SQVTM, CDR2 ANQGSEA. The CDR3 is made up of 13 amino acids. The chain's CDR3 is CSVGLAGSYEQYF. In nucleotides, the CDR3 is TGCAGCGTTGGGCTAGCGGGGAGCTACGAGCAGTACTTC.

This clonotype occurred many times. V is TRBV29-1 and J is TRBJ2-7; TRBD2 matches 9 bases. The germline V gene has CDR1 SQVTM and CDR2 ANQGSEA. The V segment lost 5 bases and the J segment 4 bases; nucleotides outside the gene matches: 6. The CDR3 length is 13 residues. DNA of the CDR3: TGCAGCGTTTATAGCGGGAGTAATTACGAGCAGTACTTC. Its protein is CSVYSGSNYEQYF.

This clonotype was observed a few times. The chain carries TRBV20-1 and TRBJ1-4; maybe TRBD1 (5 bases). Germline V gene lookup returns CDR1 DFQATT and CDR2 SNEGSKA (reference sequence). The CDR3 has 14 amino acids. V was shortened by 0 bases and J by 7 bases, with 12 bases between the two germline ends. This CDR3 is CSAREGGVGEKLFF. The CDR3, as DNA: TGCAGTGCTAGAGAGGGGGGGGTAGGTGAAAAACTGTTTTTT.

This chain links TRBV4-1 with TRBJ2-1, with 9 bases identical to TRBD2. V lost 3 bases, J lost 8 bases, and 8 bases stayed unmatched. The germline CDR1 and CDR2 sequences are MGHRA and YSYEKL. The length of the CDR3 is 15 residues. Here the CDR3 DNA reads TGCGCCAGCAGCCAGAGCGGGGGGTTTGGGGATGAGCAGTTCTTC. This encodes CASSQSGGFGDEQFF.

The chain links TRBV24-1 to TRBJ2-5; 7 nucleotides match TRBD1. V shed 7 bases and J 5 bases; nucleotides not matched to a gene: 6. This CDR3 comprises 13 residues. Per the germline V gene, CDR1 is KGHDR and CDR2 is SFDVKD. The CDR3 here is CATSLGGAETQYF. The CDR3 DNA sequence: TGTGCCACCAGCTTAGGGGGCGCGGAGACCCAGTACTTC.

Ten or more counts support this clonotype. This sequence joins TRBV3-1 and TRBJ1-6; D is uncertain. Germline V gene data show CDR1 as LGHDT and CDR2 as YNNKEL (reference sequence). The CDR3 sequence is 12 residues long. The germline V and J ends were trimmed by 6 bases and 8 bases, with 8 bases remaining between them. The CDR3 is CASRAADSPLHF. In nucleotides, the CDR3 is TGTGCCAGCAGGGCAGCGGATTCACCCCTCCACTTT.

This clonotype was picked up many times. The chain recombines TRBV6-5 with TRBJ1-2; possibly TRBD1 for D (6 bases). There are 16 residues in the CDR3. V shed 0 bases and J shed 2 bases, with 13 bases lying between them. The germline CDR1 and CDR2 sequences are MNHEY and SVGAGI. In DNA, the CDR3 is TGTGCCAGCAGTTACTCGGGGGGCCATCCAAACTATGGCTACACCTTC. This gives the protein CASSYSGGHPNYGYTF.

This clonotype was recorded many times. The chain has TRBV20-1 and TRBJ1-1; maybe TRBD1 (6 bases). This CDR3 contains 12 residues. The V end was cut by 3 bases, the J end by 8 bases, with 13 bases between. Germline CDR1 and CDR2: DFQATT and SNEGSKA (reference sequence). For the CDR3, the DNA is TGCAGTGCTAGTCCTTACAGGGTCGAAGCTTTCTTT. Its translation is CSASPYRVEAFF.

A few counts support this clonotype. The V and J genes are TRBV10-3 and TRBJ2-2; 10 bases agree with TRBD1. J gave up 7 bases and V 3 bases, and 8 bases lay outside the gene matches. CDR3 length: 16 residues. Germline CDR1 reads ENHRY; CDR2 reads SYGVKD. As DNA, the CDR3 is TGTGCCATCAGTGAAACCGGGACAGGGGTCGGCGGGGAGCTGTTTTTT. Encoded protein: CAISETGTGVGGELFF.

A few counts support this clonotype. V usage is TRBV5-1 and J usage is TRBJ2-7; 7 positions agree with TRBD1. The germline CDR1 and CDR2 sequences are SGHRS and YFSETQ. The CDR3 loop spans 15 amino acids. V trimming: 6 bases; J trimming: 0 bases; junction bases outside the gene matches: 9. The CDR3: CASNFEGAISYEQYF. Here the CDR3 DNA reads TGCGCCAGCAATTTTGAGGGGGCGATCTCCTACGAGCAGTACTTC.

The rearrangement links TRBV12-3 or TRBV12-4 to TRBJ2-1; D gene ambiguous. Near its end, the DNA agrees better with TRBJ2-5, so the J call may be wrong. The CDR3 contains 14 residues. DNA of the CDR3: TGTGCCAGCAGTTCAGGCTCCGGTGGGGAGACCCAGTACTTC. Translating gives CASSSGSGGETQYF.

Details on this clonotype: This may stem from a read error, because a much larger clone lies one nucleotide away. The CDR3 here is CAGSFGTANQPQHF. CDR3 nucleotide sequence: TGTGCCGGCAGCTTCGGGACAGCTAATCAGCCCCAGCATTTT. The chain is built from TRBV7-2 and TRBJ1-5; TRBD1 matches at 7 bases. The CDR3 spans 14 residues. CDR1 and CDR2 (germline): SGHTA, FQGNSA.

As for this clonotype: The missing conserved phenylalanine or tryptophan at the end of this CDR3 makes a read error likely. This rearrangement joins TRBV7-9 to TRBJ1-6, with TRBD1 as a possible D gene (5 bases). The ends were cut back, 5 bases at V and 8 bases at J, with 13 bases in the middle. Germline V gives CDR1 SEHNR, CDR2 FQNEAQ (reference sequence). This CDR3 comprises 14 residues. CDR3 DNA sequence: TGTGCCAGCAGCCACTGGACATACGATTCACCCCTCCACCTT. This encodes CASSHWTYDSPLHL.

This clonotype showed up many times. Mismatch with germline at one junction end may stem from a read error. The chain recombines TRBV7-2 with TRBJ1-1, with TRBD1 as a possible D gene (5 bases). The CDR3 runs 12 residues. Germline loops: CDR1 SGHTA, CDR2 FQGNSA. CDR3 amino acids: CASSLEGFTRSF. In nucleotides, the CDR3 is TGTGCCAGCAGCTTAGAGGGGTTTACCCGGTCCTTT. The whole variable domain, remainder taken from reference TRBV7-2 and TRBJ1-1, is GAGVSQSPSNKVTEKGKDVELRCDPISGHTALYWYRQSLGQGLEFLIYFQGNSAPDKSGLPSDRFSAERTGGSVSTLTIQRTQQEDSAVYLCASSLEGFTRSFGQGTRLTVV.

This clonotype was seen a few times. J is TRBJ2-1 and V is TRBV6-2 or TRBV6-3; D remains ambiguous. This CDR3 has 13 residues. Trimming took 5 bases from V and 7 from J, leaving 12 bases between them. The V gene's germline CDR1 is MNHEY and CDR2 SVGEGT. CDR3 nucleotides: TGTGCCAGCAGTGAAGCCACGAGGAATGAGCAGTTCTTC. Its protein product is CASSEATRNEQFF.

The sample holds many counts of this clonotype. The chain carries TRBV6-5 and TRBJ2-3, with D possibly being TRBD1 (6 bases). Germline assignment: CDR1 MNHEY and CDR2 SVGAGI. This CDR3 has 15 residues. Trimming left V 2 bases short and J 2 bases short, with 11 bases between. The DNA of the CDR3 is TGTGCCAGCAGTTACGGGCAGGGGTACACAGATACGCAGTATTTT. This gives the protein CASSYGQGYTDTQYF.

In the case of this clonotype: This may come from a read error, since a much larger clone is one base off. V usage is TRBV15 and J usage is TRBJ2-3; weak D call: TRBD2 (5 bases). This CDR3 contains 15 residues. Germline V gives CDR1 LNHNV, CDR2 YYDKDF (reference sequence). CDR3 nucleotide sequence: TGTGCCACCAGCAGCCGGATTGGAGGCACAGATATGCAGTATTTT. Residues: CATSSRIGGTDMQYF. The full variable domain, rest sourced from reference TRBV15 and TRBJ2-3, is DAMVIQNPRYQVTQFGKPVTLSCSQTLNHNVMYWYQQKSSQAPKLLFHYYDKDFNNEADTPDNFQSRRPNTSFCFLDIRSPGLGDTAMYLCATSSRIGGTDMQYFGPGTRLTVL.